This T cell receptor beta chain emerged from a study of T cell responses to AZD1222 COVID-19 vaccine. J lost 5 bases, V lost 4 bases, and 3 bases had no gene match. The CDR3 totals 13 residues. Germline V gene sequence: CDR1 SGHDN, CDR2 FVKESK. Here immunoSEQ multiplex PCR was the method, and the copy in TCRdb shows in-frame clones only, minus some. The table records approximately 150,000 clones, approximately 90% of them present only once. The chain carries TRBV14 and TRBJ2-7; TRBD1 aligns across 9 bases. The sample here was peripheral blood, taken on day 0 of AZD1222 vaccination. The TCR comes from an adult in good health. CDR3 in DNA: TGTGCCAGCAGCCGGACAGGGGCGGACGAGCAGTACTTC. Protein product: CASSRTGADEQYF.